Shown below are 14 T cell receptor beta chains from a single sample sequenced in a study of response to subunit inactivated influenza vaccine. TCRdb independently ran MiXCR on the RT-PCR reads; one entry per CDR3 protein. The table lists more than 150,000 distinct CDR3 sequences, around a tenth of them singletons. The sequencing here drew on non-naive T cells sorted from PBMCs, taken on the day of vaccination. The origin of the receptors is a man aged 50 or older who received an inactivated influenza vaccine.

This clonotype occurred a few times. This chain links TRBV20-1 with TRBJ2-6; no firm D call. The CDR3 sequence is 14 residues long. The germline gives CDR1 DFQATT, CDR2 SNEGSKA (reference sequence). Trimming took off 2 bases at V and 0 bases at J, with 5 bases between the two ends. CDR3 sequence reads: CSARQHSGANVLTF. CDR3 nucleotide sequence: TGCAGTGCTAGACAGCACTCTGGGGCCAACGTCCTGACTTTC.

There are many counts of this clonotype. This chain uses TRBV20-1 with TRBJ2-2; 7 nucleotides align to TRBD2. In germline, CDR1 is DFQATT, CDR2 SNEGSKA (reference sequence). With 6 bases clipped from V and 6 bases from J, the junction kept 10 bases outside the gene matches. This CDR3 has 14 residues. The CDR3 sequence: CSAALAEPSGELFF. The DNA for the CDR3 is TGCAGTGCGGCCCTAGCGGAACCTTCCGGGGAGCTGTTTTTT.

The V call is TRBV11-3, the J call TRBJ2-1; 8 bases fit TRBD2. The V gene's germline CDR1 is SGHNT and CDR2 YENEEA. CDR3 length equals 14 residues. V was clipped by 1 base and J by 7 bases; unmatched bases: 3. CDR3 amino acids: CASSLVSGANEQFF. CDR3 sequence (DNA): TGTGCCAGCAGCTTAGTTAGCGGGGCTAATGAGCAGTTCTTC.

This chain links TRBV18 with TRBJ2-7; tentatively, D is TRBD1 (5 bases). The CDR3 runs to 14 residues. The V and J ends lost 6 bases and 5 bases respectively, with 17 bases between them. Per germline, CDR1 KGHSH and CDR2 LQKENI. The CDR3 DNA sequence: TGTGCCAGCTCCCACGGTGTGGGGCTTGACGAGCAGTACTTC. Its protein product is CASSHGVGLDEQYF.

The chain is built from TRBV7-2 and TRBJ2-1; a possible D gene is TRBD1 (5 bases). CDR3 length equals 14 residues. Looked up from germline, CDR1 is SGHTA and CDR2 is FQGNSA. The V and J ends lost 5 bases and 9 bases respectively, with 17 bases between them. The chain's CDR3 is CASSPGHRKGEQFF. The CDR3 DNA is TGTGCCAGCAGCCCAGGGCATCGAAAGGGTGAGCAGTTCTTC. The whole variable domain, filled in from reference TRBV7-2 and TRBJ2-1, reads GAGVSQSPSNKVTEKGKDVELRCDPISGHTALYWYRQSLGQGLEFLIYFQGNSAPDKSGLPSDRFSAERTGGSVSTLTIQRTQQEDSAVYLCASSPGHRKGEQFFGPGTRLTVL.

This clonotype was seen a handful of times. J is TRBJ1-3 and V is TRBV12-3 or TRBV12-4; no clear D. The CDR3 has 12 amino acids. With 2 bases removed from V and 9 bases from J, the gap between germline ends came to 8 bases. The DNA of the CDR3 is TGTGCCAGCAGTTTATCGGCTAGCACCATATATTTT. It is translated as CASSLSASTIYF.

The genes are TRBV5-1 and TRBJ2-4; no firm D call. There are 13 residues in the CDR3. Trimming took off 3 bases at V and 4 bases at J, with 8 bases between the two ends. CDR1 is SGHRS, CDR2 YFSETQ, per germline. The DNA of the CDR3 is TGCGCCAGCAGCTCAGGTGCGAAAAACATTCAGTACTTC. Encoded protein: CASSSGAKNIQYF.

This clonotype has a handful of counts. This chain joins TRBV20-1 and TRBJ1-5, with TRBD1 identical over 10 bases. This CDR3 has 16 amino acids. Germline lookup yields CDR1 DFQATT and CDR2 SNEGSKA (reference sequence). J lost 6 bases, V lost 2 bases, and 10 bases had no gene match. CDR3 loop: CSARFPGQGFAQPQHF. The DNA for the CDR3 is TGCAGTGCTAGATTCCCGGGACAGGGGTTTGCTCAGCCCCAGCATTTT.

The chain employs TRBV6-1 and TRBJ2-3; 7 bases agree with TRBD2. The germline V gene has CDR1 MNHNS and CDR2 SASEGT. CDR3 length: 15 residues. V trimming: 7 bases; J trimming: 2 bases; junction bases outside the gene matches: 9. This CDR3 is CASTLSLAVTDTQYF. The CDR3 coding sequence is TGTGCCAGCACCCTCTCTCTAGCGGTCACAGATACGCAGTATTTT.

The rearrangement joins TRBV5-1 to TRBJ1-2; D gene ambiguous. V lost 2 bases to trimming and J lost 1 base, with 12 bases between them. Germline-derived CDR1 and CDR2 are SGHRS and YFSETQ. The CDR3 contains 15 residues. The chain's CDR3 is CASSLSPGDNYGYTF. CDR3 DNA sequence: TGCGCCAGCAGCTTATCCCCCGGAGATAACTATGGCTACACCTTC.

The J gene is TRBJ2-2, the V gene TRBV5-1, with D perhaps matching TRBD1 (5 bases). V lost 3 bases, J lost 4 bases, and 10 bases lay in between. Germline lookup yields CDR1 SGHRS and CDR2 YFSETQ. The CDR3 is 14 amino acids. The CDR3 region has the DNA TGCGCCAGCAGCTCGACTCAGGGCACCGGGGAGCTGTTTTTT. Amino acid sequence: CASSSTQGTGELFF. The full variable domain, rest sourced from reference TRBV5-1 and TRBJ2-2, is KAGVTQTPRYLIKTRGQQVTLSCSPISGHRSVSWYQQTPGQGLQFLFEYFSETQRNKGNFPGRFSGRQFSNSRSEMNVSTLELGDSALYLCASSSTQGTGELFFGEGSRLTVL.

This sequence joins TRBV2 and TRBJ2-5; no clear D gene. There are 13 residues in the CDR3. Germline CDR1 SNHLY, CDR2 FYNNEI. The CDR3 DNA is TGTCCGACCCAACGTCAACCACGGGAGACCCAGTACTTC. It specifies CPTQRQPRETQYF.

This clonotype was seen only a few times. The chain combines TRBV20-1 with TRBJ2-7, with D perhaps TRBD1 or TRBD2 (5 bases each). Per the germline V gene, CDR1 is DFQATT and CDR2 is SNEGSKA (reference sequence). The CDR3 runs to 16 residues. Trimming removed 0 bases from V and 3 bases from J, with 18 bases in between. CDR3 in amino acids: CSARDSRRGVLYEQYF. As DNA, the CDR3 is TGCAGTGCTAGAGATTCCCGCCGGGGCGTACTCTACGAGCAGTACTTC.

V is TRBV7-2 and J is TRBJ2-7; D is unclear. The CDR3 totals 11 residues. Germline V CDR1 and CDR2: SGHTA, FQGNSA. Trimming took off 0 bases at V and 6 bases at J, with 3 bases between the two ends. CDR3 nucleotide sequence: TGTGCCAGCAGCTTAGCGTTCGAGCAGTACTTC. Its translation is CASSLAFEQYF. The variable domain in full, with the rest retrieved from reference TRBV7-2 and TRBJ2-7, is GAGVSQSPSNKVTEKGKDVELRCDPISGHTALYWYRQSLGQGLEFLIYFQGNSAPDKSGLPSDRFSAERTGGSVSTLTIQRTQQEDSAVYLCASSLAFEQYFGPGTRLTVT.